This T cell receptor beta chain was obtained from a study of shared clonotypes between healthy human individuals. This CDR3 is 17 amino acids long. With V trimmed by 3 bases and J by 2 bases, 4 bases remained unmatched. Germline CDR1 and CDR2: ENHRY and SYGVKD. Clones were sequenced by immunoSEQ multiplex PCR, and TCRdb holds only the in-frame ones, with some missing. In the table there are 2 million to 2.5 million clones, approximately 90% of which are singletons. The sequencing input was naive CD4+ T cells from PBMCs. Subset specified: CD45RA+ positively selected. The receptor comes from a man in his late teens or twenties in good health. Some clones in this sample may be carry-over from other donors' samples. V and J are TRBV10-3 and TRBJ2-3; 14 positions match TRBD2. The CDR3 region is CAISDGTSGSFTDTQYF. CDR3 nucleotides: TGTGCCATCAGTGACGGGACTAGCGGGAGTTTCACAGATACGCAGTATTTT.